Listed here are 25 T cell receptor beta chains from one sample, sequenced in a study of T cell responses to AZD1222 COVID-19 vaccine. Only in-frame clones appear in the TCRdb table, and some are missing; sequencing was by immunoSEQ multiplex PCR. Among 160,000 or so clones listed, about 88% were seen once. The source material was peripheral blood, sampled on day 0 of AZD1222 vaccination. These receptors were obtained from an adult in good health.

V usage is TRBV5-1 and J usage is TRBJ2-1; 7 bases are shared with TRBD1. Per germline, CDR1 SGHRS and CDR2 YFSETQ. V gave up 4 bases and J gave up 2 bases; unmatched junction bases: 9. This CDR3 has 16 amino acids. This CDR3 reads CASSARQGNTYNEQFF. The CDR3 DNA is TGCGCCAGCAGCGCAAGACAGGGAAATACCTACAATGAGCAGTTCTTC.

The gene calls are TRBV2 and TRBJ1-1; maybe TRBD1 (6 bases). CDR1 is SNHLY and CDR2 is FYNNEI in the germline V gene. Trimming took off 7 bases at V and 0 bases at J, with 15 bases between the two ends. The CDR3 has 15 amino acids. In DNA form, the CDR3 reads TGTGCCAGCACACCCAACAGGGCTTTGAACACTGAAGCTTTCTTT. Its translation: CASTPNRALNTEAFF.

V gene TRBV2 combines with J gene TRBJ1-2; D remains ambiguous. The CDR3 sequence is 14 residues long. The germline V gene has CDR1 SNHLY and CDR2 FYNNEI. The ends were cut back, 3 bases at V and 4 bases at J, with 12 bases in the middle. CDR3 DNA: TGTGCCAGCAGTGATAGCAGCCCGGGCTATGGCTACACCTTC. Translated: CASSDSSPGYGYTF.

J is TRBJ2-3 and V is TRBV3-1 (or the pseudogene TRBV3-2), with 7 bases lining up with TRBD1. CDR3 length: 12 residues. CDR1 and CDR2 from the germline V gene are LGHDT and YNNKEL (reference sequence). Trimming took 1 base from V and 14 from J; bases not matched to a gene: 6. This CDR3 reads CASSQGDSRRYF. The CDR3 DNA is TGTGCCAGCAGCCAAGGGGACAGCCGGAGGTATTTT.

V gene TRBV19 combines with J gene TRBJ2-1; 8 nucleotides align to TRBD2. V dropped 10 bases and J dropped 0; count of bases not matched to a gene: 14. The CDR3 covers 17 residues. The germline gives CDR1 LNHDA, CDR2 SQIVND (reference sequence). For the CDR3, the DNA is TGTGCCACATACCCCGGACGCGGGGGGTCCTCCTACAATGAGCAGTTCTTC. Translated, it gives CATYPGRGGSSYNEQFF.

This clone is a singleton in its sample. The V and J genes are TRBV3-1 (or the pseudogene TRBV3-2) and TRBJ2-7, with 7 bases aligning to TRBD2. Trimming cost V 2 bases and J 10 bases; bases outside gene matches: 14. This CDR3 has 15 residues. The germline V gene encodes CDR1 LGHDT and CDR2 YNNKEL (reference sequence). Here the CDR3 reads CASSQLEREPLRQYF. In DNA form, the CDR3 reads TGTGCCAGCAGCCAACTCGAGCGGGAACCCTTACGTCAGTACTTC.

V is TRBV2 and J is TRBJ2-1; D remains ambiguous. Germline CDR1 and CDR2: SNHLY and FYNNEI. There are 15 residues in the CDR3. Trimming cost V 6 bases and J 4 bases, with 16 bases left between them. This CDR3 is CASRALGYGYNEQFF. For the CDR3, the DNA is TGTGCCAGCAGGGCCCTAGGGTATGGGTACAATGAGCAGTTCTTC.

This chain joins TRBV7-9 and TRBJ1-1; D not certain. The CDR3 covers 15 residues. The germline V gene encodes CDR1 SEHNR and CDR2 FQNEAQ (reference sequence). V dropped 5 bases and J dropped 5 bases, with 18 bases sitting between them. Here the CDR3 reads CASSPYSGGGTEAFF. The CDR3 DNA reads TGTGCCAGCAGCCCCTACAGTGGCGGCGGGACTGAAGCTTTCTTT.

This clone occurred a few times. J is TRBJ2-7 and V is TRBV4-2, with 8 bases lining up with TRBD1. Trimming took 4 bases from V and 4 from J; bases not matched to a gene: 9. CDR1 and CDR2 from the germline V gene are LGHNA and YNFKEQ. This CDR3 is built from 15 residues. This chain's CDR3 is CASSPSQGAGYEQYF. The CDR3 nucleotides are TGTGCCAGCAGCCCTTCGCAGGGGGCCGGGTACGAGCAGTACTTC.

The CDR3 nucleotides read TGTGCCAGCTCATCTCAGATTGGCACAGATACGCAGTATTTT. Its translation is CASSSQIGTDTQYF. The chain carries TRBV18 and TRBJ2-3; the D is unclear. The CDR3 runs to 14 residues. V lost 5 bases and J 1 base, leaving 10 bases between the germline ends. Germline V gene sequence: CDR1 KGHSH, CDR2 LQKENI.

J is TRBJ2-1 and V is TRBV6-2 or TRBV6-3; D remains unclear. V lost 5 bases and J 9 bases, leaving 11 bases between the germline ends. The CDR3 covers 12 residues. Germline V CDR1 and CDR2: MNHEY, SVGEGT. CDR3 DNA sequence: TGTGCCAGCAGTGCTAACCTGGGTGAGCAGTTCTTC. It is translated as CASSANLGEQFF.

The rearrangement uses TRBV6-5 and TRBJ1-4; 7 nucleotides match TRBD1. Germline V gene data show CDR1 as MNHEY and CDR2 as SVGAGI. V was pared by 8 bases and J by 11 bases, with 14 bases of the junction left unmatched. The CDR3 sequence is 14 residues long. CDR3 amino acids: CASSGQVGAEKLFF. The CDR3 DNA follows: TGTGCCAGCTCAGGACAGGTGGGGGCCGAGAAACTGTTTTTT.

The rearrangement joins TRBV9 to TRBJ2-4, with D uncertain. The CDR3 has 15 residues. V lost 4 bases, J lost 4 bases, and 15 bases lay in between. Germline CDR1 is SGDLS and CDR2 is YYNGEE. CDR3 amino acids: CASSPESTIKNIQYF. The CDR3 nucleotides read TGTGCCAGCAGCCCGGAGTCGACGATAAAAAACATTCAGTACTTC.

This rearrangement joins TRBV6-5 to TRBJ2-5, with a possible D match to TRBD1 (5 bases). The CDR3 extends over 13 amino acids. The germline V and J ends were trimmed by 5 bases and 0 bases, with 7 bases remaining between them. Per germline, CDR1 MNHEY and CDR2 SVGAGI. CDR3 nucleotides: TGTGCCAGCAGTCAGGGATACCAAGAGACCCAGTACTTC. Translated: CASSQGYQETQYF.

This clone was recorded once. The CDR3 here is CATSDGSKDTGELFF. The CDR3 nucleotides read TGTGCCACCAGTGACGGCAGTAAAGACACCGGGGAGCTGTTTTTT. The rearrangement uses TRBV24-1 and TRBJ2-2; D uncertain. The CDR3 spans 15 residues. Trimming stripped 4 bases from V and 3 bases from J, with 11 bases between. CDR1 KGHDR and CDR2 SFDVKD come from the germline V gene.

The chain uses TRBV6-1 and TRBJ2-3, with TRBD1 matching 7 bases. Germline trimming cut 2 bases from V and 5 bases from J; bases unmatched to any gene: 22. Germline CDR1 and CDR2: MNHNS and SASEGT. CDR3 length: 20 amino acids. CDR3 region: CASSEKNIGGQVKLGDTQYF. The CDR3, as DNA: TGTGCCAGCAGTGAAAAAAATATTGGCGGACAGGTAAAACTTGGAGATACGCAGTATTTT.

The DNA for the CDR3 is TGCGCCAGCAGCTCGAACACCGGGGAGCTGTTTTTT. Translated, it gives CASSSNTGELFF. V is TRBV5-1 and J is TRBJ2-2; D call uncertain. The germline V and J ends were trimmed by 3 bases and 0 bases, with 0 bases remaining between them. This CDR3 contains 12 residues. In germline, CDR1 is SGHRS, CDR2 YFSETQ. The full variable domain, in which reference TRBV5-1 and TRBJ2-2 provide the parts outside the CDR3, is KAGVTQTPRYLIKTRGQQVTLSCSPISGHRSVSWYQQTPGQGLQFLFEYFSETQRNKGNFPGRFSGRQFSNSRSEMNVSTLELGDSALYLCASSSNTGELFFGEGSRLTVL.

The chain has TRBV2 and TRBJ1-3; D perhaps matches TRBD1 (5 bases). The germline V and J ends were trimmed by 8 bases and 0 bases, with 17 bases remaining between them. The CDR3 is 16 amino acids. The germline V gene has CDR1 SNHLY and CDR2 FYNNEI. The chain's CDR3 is CASGGEAANSGNTIYF. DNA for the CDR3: TGTGCCAGCGGGGGAGAGGCGGCGAACTCTGGAAACACCATATATTTT.

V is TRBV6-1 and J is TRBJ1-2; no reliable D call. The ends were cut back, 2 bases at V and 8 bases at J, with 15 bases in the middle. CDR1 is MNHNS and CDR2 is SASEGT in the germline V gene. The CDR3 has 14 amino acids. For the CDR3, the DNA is TGTGCCAGCAGTGAATCCTGGGCAAGGGAGGGCTACACCTTC. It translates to CASSESWAREGYTF.

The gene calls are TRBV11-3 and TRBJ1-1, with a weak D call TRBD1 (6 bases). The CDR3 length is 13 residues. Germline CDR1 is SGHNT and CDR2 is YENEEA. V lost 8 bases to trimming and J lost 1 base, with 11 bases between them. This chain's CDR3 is CASALTGNTEAFF. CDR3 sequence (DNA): TGTGCCAGCGCCCTGACAGGGAACACTGAAGCTTTCTTT.

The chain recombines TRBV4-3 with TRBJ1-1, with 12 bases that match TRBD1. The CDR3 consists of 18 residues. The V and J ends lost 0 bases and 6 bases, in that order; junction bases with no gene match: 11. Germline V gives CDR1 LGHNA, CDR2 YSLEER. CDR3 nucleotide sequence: TGCGCCAGCAGCCAAGATATGGGGACAGGGGGCCTATTCGCTGAAGCTTTCTTT. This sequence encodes CASSQDMGTGGLFAEAFF.

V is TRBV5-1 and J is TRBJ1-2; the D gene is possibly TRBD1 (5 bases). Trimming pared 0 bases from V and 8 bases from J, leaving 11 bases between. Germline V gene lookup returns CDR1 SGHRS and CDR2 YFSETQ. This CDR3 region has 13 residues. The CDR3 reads CASSLERGWGYTF. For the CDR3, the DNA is TGCGCCAGCAGCTTGGAGAGGGGTTGGGGCTACACCTTC.

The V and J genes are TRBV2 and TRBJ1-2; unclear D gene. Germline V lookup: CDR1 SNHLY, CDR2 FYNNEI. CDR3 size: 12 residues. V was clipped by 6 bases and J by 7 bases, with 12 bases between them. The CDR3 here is CASSPALGGYTF. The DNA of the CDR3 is TGTGCCAGCAGCCCCGCTTTGGGTGGCTACACCTTC.

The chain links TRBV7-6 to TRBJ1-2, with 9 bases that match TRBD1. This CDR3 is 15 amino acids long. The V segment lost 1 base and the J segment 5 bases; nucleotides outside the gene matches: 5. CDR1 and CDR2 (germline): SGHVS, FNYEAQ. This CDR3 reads CASSLEGQGKYGYTF. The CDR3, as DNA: TGTGCCAGCAGCTTAGAAGGACAGGGGAAATATGGCTACACCTTC.

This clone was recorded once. Here the CDR3 reads CASSPGQGVSGELFF. Here the CDR3 DNA reads TGTGCCAGTTCTCCGGGACAGGGTGTCTCCGGGGAGCTGTTTTTT. The V gene is TRBV19, the J gene TRBJ2-2, with 9 nucleotides matching TRBD1. Looked up from germline, CDR1 is LNHDA and CDR2 is SQIVND (reference sequence). V trimming: 8 bases; J trimming: 6 bases; junction bases outside the gene matches: 10. The CDR3 is 15 residues long.